Included here is one T cell receptor (beta chain) sequence, with context. Antigen specificity is unknown. This record belongs to a study of glioma-infiltrating T cells. TCR alpha and beta CDR3 regions were amplified from RNA using iRepertoire nested multiplex PCR. TCRdb used MiXCR to reprocess the multiplex PCR reads, holding one entry per CDR3 protein. The sample lists a few hundred thousand distinct CDR3 sequences, roughly two fifths occurring once. Germline CDR1 reads LGHNA; CDR2 reads YSLEER. After removal of 1 base from V and 2 bases from J, the junction contained 4 bases not matched to a gene. CDR3 size: 15 residues. General study points: Non-neoplastic patients had below-expected tissue-blood divergence, while all gliomas exceeded expectation. Shared blood CDR3 signature motifs marked patients with low tissue-blood divergence.

Sequencing input: glioma tissue, nonneoplastic brain tissue, or PBMCs (not recorded which). This TCR was recovered from a human donor with low-grade glioma or glioblastoma, undergoing nonglioma brain surgery, or in good health (not recorded which). This sequence joins TRBV4-3 and TRBJ1-2, with TRBD1 matching over 7 bases. The CDR3 DNA is TGCGCCAGCAGCCAAGGGGCAGGGGGAAACTATGGCTACACCTTC. Protein product: CASSQGAGGNYGYTF.